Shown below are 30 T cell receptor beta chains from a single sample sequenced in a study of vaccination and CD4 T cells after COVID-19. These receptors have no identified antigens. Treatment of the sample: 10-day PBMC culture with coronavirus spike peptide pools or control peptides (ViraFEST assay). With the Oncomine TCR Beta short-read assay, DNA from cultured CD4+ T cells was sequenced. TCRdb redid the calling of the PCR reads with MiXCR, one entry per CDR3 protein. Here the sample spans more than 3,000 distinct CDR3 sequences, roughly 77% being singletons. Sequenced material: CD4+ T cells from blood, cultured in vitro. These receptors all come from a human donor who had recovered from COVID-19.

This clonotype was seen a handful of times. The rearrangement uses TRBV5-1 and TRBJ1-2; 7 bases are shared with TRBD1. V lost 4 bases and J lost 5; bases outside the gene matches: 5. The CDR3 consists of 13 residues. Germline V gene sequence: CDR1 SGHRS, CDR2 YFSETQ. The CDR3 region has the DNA TGCGCCAGCAGCACTCAGGGGGGGTATGGCTACACCTTC. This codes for CASSTQGGYGYTF. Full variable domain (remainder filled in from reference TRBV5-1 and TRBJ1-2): KAGVTQTPRYLIKTRGQQVTLSCSPISGHRSVSWYQQTPGQGLQFLFEYFSETQRNKGNFPGRFSGRQFSNSRSEMNVSTLELGDSALYLCASSTQGGYGYTFGSGTRLTVV.

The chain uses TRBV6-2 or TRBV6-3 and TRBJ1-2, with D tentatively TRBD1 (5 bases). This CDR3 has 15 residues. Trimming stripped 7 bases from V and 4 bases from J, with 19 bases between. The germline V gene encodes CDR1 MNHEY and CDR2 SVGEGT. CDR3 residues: CASTTRTNSLYGYTF. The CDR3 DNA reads TGTGCCAGCACGACCAGGACAAATTCCCTCTATGGCTACACCTTC.

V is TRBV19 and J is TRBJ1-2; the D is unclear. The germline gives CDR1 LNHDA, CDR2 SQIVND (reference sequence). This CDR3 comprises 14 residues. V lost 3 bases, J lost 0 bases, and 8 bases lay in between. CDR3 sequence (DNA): TGTGCCAGTAGTATCGCGTCGGCTAACTATGGCTACACCTTC. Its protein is CASSIASANYGYTF.

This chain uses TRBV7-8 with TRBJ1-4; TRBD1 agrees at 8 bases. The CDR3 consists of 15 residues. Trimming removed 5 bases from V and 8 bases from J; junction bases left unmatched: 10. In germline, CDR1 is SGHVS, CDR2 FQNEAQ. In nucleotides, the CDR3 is TGTGCCAGCAGCCCCCAGCGCGGGACAGGAGAAAAACTGTTTTTT. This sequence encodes CASSPQRGTGEKLFF. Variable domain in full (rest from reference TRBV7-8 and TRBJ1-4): GAGVSQSPRYKVAKRGQDVALRCDPISGHVSLFWYQQALGQGPEFLTYFQNEAQLDKSGLPSDRFFAERPEGSVSTLKIQRTQQEDSAVYLCASSPQRGTGEKLFFGSGTQLSVL.

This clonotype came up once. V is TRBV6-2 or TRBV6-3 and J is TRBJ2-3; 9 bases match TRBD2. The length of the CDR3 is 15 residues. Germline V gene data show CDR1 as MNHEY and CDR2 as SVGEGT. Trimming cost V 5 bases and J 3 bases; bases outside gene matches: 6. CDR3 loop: CASSPLAGRTDTQYF. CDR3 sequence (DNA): TGTGCCAGCAGTCCTCTAGCGGGGCGGACAGATACGCAGTATTTT.

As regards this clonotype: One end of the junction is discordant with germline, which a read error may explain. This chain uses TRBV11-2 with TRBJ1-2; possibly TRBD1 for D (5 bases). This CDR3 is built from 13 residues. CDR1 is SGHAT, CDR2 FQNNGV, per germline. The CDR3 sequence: CASSDRGIYVYTF. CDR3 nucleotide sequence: TGTGCCAGCAGCGACAGAGGAATTTATGTCTACACCTTC.

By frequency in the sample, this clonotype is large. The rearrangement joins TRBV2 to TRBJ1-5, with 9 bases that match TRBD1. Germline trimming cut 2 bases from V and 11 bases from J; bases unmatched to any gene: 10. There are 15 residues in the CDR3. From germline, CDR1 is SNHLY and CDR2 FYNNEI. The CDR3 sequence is CASSEQTGGYAAQHF. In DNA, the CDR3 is TGTGCCAGCAGTGAACAGACAGGGGGGTACGCAGCCCAGCATTTT.

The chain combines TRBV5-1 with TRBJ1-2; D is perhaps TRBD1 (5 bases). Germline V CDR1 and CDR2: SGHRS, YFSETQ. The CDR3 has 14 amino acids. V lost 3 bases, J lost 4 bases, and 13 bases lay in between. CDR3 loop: CASSSGVGPYGYTF. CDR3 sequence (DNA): TGCGCCAGCAGCTCGGGGGTAGGGCCCTATGGCTACACCTTC.

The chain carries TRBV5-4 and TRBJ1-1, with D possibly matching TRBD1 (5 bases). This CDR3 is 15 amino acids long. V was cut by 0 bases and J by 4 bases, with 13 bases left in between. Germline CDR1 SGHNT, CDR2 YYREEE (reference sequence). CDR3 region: CASSLVRGWSTEAFF. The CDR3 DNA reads TGTGCCAGCAGCTTGGTTAGGGGTTGGAGCACTGAAGCTTTCTTT.

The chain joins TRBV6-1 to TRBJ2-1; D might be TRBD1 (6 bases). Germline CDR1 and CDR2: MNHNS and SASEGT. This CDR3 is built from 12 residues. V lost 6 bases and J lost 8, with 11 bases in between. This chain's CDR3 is CASSPRGYEQFF. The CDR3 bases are TGTGCCAGCAGCCCCAGGGGTTATGAGCAGTTCTTC.

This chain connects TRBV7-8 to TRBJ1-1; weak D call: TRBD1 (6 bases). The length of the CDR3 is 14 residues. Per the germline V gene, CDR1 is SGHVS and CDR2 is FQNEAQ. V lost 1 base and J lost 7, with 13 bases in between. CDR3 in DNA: TGTGCCAGCAGCTTAGACAGGGTTAGGATTGAAGCTTTCTTT. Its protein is CASSLDRVRIEAFF.

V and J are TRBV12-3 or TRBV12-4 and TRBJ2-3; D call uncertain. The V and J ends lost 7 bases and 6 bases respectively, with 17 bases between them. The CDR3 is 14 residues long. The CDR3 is CASTPRHLGDTQYF. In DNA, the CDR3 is TGTGCCAGCACCCCTCGGCATTTAGGGGATACGCAGTATTTT.

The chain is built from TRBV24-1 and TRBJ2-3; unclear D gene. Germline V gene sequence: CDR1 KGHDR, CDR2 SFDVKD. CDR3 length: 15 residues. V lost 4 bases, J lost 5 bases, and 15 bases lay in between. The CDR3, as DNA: TGTGCCACCAGTGACCCTGTCGGACCCGGAGATACGCAGTATTTT. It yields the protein CATSDPVGPGDTQYF.

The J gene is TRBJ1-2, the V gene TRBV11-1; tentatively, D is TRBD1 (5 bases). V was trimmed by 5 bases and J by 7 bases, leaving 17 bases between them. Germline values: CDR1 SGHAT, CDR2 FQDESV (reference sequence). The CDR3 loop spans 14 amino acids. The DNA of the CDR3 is TGTGCCAGCAGCCCGGGGTGGGGCGTAGGTGGCTACACCTTC. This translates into CASSPGWGVGGYTF.

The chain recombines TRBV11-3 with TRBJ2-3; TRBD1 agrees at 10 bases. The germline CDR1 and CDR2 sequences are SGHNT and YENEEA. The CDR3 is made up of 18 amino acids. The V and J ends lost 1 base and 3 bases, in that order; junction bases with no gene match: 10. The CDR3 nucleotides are TGTGCCAGCAGCTTAGGATACTTCCCGGGACAGGGGACAGATACGCAGTATTTT. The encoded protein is CASSLGYFPGQGTDTQYF.

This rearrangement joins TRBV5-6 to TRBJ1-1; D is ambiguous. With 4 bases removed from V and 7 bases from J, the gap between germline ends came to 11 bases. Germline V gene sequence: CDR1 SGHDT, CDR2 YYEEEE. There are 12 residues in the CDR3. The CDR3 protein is CASSTTAVEAFF. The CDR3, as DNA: TGTGCCAGCAGCACTACGGCCGTTGAAGCTTTCTTT.

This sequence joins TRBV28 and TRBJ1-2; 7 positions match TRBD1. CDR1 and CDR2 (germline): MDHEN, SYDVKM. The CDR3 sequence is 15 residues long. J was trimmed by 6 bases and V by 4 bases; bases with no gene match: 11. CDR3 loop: CASSSKSTGLNGYTF. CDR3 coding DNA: TGTGCCAGCAGTTCTAAATCGACAGGGTTAAATGGCTACACCTTC.

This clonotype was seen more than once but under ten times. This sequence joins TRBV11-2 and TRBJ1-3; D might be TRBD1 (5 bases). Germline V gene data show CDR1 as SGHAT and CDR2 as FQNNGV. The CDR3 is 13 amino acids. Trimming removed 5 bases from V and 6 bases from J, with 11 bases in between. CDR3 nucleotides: TGTGCCAGCAGCCAGGGACCCAAAAACACCATATATTTT. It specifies CASSQGPKNTIYF. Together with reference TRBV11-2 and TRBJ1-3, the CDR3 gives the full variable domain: EAGVAQSPRYKIIEKRQSVAFWCNPISGHATLYWYQQILGQGPKLLIQFQNNGVVDDSQLPKDRFSAERLKGVDSTLKIQPAKLEDSAVYLCASSQGPKNTIYFGEGSWLTVV.

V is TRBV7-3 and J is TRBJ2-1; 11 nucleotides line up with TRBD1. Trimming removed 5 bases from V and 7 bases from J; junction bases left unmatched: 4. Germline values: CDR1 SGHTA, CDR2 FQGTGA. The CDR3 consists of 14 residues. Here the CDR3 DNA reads TGTGCCAGCAGCACCGGGACAGGGGGGAATGAGCAGTTCTTC. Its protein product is CASSTGTGGNEQFF.

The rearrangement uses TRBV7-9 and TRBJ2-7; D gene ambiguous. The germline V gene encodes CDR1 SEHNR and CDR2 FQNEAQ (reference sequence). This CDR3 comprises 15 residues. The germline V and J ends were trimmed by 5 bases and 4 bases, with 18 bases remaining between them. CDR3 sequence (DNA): TGTGCCAGCAGCGGACGCCGGGCCCCCTCTTACGAGCAGTACTTC. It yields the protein CASSGRRAPSYEQYF.

The CDR3 protein is CSGPTGGGGYTF. In DNA form, the CDR3 reads TGCAGTGGTCCAACCGGAGGGGGAGGCTACACCTTC. The rearrangement links TRBV20-1 to TRBJ1-2; D may be TRBD1 (6 bases). This CDR3 region has 12 residues. Germline assignment: CDR1 DFQATT and CDR2 SNEGSKA (reference sequence). V was trimmed by 7 bases and J by 8 bases, leaving 17 bases between them.

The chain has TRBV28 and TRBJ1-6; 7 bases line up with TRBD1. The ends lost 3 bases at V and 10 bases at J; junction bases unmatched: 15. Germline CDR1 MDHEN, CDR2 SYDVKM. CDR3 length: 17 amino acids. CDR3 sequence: CASSFPGQTIEGSPLHF. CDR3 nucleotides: TGTGCCAGCAGTTTTCCGGGACAGACCATTGAGGGCTCACCCCTCCACTTT. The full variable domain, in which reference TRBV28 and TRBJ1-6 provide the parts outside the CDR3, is DVKVTQSSRYLVKRTGEKVFLECVQDMDHENMFWYRQDPGLGLRLIYFSYDVKMKEKGDIPEGYSVSREKKERFSLILESASTNQTSMYLCASSFPGQTIEGSPLHFGNGTRLTVT.

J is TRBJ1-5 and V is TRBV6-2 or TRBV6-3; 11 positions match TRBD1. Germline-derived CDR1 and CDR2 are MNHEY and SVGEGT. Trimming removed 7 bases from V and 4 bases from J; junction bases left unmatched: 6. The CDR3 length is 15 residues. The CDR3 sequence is CASTAGTGGNQPQHF. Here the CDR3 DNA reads TGTGCCAGCACCGCAGGGACAGGGGGTAATCAGCCCCAGCATTTT.

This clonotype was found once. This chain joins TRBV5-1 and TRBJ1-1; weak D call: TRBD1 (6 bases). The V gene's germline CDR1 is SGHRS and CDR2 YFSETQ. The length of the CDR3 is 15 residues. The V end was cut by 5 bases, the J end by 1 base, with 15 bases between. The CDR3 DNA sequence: TGCGCCAGCAGAAGAGACGGACAGCCGAACACTGAAGCTTTCTTT. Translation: CASRRDGQPNTEAFF. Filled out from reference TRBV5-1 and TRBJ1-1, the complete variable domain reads KAGVTQTPRYLIKTRGQQVTLSCSPISGHRSVSWYQQTPGQGLQFLFEYFSETQRNKGNFPGRFSGRQFSNSRSEMNVSTLELGDSALYLCASRRDGQPNTEAFFGQGTRLTVV.

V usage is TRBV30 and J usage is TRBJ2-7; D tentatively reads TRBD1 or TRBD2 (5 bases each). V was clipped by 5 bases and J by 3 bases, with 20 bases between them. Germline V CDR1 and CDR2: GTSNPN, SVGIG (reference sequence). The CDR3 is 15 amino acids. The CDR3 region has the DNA TGTGCCTGGTTAGGGTCGGGACCGAGACTCTACGAGCAGTACTTC. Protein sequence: CAWLGSGPRLYEQYF.

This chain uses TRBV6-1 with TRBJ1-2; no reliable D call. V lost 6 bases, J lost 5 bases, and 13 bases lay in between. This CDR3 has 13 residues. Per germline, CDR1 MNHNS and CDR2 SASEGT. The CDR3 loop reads CASSPDGSYGYTF. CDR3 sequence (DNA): TGTGCCAGCAGCCCGGACGGGTCATATGGCTACACCTTC.

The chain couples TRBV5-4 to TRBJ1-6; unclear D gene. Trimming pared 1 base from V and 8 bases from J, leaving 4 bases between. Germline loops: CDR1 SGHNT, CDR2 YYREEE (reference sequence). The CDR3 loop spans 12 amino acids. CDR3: CASSLPDSPLHF. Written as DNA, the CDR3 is TGTGCCAGCAGCTTGCCCGATTCACCCCTCCACTTT.

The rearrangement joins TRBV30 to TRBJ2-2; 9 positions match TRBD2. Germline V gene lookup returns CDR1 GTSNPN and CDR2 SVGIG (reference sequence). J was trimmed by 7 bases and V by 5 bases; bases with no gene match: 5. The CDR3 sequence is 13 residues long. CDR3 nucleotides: TGTGCCTGGGATGGACTAGCGAGCGGGGAGCTGTTTTTT. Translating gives CAWDGLASGELFF.

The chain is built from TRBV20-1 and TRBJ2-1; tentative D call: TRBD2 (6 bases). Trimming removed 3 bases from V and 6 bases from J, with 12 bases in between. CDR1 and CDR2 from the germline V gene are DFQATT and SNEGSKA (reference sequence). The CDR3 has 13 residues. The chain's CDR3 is CSASITSSNEQFF. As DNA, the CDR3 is TGCAGTGCTAGTATAACTAGCAGCAATGAGCAGTTCTTC.

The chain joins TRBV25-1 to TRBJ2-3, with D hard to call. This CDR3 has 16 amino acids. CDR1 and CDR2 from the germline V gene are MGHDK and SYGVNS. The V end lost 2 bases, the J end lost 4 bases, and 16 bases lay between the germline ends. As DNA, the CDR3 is TGTGCCAGCAGTGAACCCTCGGCGGCCCGCCCAGATACGCAGTATTTT. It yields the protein CASSEPSAARPDTQYF.